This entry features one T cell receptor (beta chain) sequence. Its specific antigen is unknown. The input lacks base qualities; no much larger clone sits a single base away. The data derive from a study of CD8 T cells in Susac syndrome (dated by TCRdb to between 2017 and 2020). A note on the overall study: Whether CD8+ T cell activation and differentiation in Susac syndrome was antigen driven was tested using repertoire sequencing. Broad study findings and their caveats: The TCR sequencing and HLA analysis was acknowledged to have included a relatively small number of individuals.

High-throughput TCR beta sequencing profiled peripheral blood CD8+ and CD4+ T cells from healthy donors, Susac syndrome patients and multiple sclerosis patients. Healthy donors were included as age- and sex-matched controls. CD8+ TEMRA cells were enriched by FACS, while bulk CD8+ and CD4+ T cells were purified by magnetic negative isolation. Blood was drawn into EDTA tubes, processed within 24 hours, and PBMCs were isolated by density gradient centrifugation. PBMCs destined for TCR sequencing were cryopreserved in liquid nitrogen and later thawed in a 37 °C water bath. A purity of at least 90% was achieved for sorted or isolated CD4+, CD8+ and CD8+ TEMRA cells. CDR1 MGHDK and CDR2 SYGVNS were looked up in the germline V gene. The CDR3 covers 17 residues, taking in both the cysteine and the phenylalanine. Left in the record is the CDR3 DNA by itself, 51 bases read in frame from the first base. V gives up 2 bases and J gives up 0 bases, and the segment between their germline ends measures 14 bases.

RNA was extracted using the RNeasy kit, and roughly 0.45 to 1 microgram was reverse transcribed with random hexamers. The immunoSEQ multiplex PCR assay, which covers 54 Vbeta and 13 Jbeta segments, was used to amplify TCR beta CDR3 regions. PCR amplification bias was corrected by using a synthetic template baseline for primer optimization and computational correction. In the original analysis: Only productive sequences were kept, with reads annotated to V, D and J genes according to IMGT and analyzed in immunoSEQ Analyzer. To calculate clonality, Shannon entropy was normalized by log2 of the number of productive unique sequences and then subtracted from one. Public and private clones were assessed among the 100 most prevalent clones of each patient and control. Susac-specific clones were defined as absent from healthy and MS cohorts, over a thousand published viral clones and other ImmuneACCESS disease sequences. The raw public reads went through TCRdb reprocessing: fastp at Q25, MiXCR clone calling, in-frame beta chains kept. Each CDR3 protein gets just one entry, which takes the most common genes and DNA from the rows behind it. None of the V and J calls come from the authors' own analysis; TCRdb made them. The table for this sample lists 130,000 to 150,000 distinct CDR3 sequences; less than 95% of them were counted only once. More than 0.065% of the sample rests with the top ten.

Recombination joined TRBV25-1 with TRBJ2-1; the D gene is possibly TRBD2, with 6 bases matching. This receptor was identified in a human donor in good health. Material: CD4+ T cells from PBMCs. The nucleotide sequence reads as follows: TGTGCCAGCAGTGAAGAGGTGGCGGGAAGCTCCTACAATGAGCAGTTCTTC. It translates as CASSEEVAGSSYNEQFF.